This T cell receptor beta chain came from a study of T cells in Graves' hyperthyroidism and ophthalmopathy. The study, taken as a whole, reports: A 13 V-J model separated ophthalmopathy from stable hyperthyroidism.

This CDR3 has 12 amino acids. The V end lost 8 bases, the J end lost 1 base, and 8 bases lay between the germline ends. Germline V gene lookup returns CDR1 MNHEY and CDR2 SVGEGT. Hyperthyroidism had been newly diagnosed in patients aged 18 to 65, and its duration was under 2 months. Comment on this clonotype: Its antigen is unidentified.

Amplification yielded TCR beta CDR3 regions, with RNA transcripts as the source. HTBI primers were used for first-round RT-PCR of the TCR CDR3. TCRdb itself ran the multiplex PCR reads through MiXCR, one entry per CDR3 protein. The sample carries some 510,000 distinct CDR3 sequences, roughly 20% recorded once. This chain links TRBV6-2 or TRBV6-3 with TRBJ1-1; perhaps TRBD1 as D (6 bases). This clonotype was obtained from a man aged 18 to 35 with Graves' hyperthyroidism. The specimen was blood. CDR3 coding DNA: TGTGCCAGCTGGGGGCAGAACACTGAAGCTTTCTTT. Amino acid sequence: CASWGQNTEAFF.